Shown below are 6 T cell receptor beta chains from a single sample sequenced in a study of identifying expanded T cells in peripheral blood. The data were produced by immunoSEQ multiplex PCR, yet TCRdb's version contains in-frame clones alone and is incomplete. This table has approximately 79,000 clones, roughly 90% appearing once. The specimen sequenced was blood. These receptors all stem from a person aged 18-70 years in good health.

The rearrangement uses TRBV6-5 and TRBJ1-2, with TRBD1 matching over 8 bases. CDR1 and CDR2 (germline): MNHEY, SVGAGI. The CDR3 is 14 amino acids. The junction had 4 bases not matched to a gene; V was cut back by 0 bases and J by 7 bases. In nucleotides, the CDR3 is TGTGCCAGCAGTTACTCGACAGGGGAGGTTGGCTACACCTTC. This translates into CASSYSTGEVGYTF.

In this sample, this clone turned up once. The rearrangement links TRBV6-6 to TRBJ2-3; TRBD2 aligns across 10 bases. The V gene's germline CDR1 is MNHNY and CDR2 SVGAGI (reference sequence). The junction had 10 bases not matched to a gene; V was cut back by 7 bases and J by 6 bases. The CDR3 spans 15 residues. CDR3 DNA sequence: TGTGCCAGCAATCCTAGCGGGGGTGGCCCCGATACGCAGTATTTT. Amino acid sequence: CASNPSGGGPDTQYF.

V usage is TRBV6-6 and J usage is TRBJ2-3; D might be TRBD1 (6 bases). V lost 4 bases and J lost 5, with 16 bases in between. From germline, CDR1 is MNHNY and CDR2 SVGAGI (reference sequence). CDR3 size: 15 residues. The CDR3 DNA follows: TGTGCCAGCAGTTTCGGGGACATTTTGAGAGATACGCAGTATTTT. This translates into CASSFGDILRDTQYF.

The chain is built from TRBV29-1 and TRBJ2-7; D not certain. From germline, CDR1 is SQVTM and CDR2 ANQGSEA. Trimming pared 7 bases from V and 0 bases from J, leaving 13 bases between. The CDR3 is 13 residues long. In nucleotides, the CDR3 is TGCAGCGCCGCCGGTGGTAGCTCCTACGAGCAGTACTTC. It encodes CSAAGGSSYEQYF.

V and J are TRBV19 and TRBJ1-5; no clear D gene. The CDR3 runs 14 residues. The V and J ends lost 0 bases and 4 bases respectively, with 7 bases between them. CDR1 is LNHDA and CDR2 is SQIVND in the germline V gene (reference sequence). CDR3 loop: CASSIEGTNQPQHF. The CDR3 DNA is TGTGCCAGTAGTATAGAGGGCACGAATCAGCCCCAGCATTTT.

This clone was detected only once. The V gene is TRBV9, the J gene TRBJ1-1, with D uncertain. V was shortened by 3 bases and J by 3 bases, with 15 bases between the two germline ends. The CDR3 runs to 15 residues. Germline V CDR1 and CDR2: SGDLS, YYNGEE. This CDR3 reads CASSGKLGPHTEAFF. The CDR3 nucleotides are TGTGCCAGCAGCGGAAAGCTTGGCCCCCACACTGAAGCTTTCTTT.